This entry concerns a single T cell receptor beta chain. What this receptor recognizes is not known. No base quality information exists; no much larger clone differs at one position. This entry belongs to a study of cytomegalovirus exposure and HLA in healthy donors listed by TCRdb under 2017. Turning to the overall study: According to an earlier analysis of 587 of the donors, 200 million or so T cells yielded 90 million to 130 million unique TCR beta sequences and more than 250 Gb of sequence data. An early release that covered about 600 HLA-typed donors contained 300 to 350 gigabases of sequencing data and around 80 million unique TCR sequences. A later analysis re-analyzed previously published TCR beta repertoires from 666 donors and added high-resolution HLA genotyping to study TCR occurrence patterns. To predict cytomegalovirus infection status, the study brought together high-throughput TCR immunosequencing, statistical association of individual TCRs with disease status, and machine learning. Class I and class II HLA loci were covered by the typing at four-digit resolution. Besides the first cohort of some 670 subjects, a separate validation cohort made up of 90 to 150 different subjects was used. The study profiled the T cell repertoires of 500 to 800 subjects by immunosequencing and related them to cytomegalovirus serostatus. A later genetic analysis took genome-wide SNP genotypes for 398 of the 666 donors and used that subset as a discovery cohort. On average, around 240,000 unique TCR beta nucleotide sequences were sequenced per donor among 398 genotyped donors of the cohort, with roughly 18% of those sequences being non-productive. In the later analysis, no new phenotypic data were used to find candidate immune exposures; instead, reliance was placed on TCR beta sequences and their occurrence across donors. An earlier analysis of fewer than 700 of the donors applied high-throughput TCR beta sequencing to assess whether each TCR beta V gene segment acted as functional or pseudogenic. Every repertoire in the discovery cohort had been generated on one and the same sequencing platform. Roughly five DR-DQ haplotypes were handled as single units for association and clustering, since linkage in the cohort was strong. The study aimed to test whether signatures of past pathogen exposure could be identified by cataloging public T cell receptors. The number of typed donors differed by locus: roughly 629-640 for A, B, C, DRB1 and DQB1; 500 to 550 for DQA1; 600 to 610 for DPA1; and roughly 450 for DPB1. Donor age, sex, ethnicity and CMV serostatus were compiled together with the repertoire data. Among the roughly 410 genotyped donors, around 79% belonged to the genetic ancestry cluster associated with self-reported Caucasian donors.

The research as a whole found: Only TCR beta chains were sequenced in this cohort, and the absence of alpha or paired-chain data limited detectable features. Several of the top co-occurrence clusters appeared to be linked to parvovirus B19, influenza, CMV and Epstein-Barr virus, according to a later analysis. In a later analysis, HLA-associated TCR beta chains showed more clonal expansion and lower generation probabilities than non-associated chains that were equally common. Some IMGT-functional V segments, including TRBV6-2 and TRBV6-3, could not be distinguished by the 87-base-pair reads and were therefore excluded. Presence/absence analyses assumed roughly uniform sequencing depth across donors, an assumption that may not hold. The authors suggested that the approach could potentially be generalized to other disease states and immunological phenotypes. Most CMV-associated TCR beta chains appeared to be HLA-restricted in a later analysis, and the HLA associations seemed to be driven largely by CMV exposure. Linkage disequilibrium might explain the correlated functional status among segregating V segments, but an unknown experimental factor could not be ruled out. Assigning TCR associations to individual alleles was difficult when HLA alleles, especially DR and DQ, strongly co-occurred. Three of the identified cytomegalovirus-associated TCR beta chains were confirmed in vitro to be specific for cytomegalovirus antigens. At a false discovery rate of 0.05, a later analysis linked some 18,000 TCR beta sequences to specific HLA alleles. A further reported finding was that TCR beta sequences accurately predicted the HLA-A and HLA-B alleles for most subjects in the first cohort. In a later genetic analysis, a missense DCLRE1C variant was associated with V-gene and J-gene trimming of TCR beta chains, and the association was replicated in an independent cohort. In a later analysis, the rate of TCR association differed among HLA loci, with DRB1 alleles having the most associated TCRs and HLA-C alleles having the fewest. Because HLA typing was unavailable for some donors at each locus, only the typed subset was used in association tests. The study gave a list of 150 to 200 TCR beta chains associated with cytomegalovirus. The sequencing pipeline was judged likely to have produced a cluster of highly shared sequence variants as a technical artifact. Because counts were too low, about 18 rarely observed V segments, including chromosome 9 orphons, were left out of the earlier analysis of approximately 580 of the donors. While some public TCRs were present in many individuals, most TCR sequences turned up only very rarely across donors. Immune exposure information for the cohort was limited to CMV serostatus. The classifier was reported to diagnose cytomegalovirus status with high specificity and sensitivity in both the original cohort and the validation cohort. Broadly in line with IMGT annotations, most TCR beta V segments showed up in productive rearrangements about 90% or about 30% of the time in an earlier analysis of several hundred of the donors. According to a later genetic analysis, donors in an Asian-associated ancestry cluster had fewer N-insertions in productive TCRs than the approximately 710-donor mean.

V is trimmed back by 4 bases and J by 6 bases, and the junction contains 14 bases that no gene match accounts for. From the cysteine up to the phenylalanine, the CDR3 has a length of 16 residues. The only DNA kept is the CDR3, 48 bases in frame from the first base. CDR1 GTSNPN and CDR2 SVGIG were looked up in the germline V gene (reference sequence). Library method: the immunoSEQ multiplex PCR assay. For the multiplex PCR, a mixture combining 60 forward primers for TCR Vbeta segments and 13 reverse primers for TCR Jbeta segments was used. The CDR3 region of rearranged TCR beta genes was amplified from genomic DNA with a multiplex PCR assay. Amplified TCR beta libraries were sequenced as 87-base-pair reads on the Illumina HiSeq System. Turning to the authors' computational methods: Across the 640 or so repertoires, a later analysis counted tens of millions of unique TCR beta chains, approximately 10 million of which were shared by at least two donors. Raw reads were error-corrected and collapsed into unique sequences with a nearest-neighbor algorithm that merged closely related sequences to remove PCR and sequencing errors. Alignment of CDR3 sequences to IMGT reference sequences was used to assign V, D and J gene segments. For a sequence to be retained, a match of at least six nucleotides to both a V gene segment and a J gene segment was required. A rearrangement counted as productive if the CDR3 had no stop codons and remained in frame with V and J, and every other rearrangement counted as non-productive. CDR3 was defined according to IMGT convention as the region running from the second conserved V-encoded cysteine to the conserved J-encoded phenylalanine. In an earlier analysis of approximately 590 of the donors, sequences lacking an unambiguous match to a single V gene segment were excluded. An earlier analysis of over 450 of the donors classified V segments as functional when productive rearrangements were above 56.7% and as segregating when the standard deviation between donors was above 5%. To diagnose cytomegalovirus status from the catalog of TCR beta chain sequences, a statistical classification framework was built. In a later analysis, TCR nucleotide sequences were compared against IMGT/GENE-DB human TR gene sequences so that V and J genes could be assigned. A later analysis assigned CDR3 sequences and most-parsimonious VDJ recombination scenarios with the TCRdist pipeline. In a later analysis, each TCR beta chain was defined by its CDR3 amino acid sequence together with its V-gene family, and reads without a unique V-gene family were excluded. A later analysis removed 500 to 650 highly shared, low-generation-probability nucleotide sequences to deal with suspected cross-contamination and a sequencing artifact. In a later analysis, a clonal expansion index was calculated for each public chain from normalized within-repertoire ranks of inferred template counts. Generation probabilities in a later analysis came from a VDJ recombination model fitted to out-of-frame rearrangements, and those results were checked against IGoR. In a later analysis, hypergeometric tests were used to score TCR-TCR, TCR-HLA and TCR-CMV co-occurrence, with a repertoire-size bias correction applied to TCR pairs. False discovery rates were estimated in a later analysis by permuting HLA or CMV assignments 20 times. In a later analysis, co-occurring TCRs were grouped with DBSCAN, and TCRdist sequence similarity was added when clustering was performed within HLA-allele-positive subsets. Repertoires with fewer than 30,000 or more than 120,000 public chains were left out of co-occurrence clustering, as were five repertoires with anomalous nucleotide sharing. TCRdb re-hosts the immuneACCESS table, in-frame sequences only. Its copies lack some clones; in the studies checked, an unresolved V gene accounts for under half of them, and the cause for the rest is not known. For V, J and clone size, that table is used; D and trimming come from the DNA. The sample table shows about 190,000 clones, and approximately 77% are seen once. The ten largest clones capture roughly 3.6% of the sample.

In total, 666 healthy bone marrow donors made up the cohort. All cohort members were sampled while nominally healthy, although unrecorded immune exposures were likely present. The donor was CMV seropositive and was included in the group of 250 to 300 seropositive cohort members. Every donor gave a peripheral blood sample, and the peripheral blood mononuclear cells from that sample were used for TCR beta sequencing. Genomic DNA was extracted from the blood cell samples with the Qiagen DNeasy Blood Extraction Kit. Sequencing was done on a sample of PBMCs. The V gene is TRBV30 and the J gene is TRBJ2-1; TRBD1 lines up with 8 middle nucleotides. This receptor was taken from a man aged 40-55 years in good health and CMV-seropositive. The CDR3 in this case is CAWNPSRTGTGNEQFF. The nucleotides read TGTGCCTGGAACCCTTCAAGGACAGGGACTGGCAATGAGCAGTTCTTC.